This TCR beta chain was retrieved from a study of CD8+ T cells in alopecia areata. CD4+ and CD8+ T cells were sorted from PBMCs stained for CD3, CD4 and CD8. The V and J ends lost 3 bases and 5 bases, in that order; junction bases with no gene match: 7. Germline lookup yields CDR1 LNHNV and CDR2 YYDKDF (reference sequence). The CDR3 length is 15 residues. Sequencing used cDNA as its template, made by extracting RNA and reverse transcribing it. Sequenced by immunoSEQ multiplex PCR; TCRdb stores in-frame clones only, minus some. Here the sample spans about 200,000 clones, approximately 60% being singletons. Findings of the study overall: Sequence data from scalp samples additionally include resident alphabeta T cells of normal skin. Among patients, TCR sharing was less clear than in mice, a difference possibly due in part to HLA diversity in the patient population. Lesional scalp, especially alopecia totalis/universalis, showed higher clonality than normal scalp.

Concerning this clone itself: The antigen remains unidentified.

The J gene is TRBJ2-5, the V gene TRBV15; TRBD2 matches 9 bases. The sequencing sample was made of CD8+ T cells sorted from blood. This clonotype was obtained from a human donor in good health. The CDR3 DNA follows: TGTGCCACCAGCAGGACTAGCGGACAAGCGGAGACCCAGTACTTC. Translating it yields CATSRTSGQAETQYF.